The 24 T cell receptor beta chains in this list originate from one sample, sequenced in a study of radiotherapy plus CTLA-4 blockade in lung cancer. Sequencing was performed with immunoSEQ multiplex PCR; in TCRdb, only in-frame clones are kept and a portion is missing. The sample gives tens of thousands of clones, roughly 76% of which show up once; about 17% is in the top ten. Source: peripheral blood, taken from a patient treated with radiotherapy plus ipilimumab. These receptors all come from a human donor with non-small cell lung cancer whose response to radiotherapy plus ipilimumab could not be evaluated. Some clones in this sample may be carry-over from other donors' samples.

This clone was counted between two and nine times. The chain carries TRBV11-2 and TRBJ1-2; 7 bases fit TRBD1. The germline CDR1 and CDR2 sequences are SGHAT and FQNNGV. The CDR3 is made up of 13 amino acids. Losses at the gene ends were 3 bases for V and 7 bases for J; bases not matched to a gene: 5. The CDR3 sequence: CASSFGTVRGYTF. The CDR3, as DNA: TGTGCCAGCAGCTTTGGGACAGTGCGTGGCTACACCTTC.

V usage is TRBV2 and J usage is TRBJ2-2; 9 positions match TRBD1. This CDR3 is built from 14 residues. CDR1 SNHLY and CDR2 FYNNEI come from the germline V gene. Trimming took 8 bases from V and 4 from J; bases not matched to a gene: 5. The CDR3 reads CASLGTGRTGELFF. CDR3 in DNA: TGTGCCAGCCTCGGGACAGGGCGCACCGGGGAGCTGTTTTTT.

J is TRBJ2-7 and V is TRBV2; 10 bases fit TRBD1. The junction had 6 bases not matched to a gene; V was cut back by 5 bases and J by 5 bases. The CDR3 covers 14 residues. Germline values: CDR1 SNHLY, CDR2 FYNNEI. The CDR3 is CASSIRDRGHEQYF. The CDR3 coding sequence is TGTGCCAGCAGTATTCGGGACAGGGGCCACGAGCAGTACTTC. Full variable domain (outside the CDR3, taken from reference TRBV2 and TRBJ2-7): EPEVTQTPSHQVTQMGQEVILRCVPISNHLYFYWYRQILGQKVEFLVSFYNNEISEKSEIFDDQFSVERPDGSNFTLKIRSTKLEDSAMYFCASSIRDRGHEQYFGPGTRLTVT.

This chain joins TRBV6-1 and TRBJ1-2; 10 bases match TRBD1. CDR1 MNHNS and CDR2 SASEGT come from the germline V gene. The CDR3 consists of 13 residues. V lost 1 base, J lost 8 bases, and 1 base stayed unmatched. The CDR3, as DNA: TGTGCCAGCAGTGAAGGGACAGGGGGAGGCTACACCTTC. It specifies CASSEGTGGGYTF.

The rearrangement joins TRBV18 to TRBJ1-1; 9 nucleotides align to TRBD1. Germline trimming cut 3 bases from V and 0 bases from J; bases unmatched to any gene: 2. CDR3 length: 15 residues. The germline gives CDR1 KGHSH, CDR2 LQKENI. In DNA, the CDR3 is TGTGCCAGCTCACCGGGACAGGGCATGAACACTGAAGCTTTCTTT. Encoded protein: CASSPGQGMNTEAFF.

The chain uses TRBV9 and TRBJ1-3; 7 bases are a match to TRBD1. After removal of 3 bases from V and 0 bases from J, the junction contained 3 bases not matched to a gene. In germline, CDR1 is SGDLS, CDR2 YYNGEE. The CDR3 is 15 residues long. The CDR3 here is CASSAGDSSGNTIYF. CDR3 DNA: TGTGCCAGCAGCGCCGGGGACAGCTCTGGAAACACCATATATTTT.

V gene TRBV7-6 combines with J gene TRBJ1-1, with D hard to call. The V end was cut by 4 bases, the J end by 3 bases, with 15 bases between. Germline lookup yields CDR1 SGHVS and CDR2 FNYEAQ. The CDR3 sequence is 15 residues long. CDR3 amino acids: CASSYTPSGDTEAFF. The CDR3 region has the DNA TGTGCCAGCAGCTATACTCCATCCGGGGACACTGAAGCTTTCTTT.

The gene calls are TRBV5-1 and TRBJ1-1; no clear D gene. The V end lost 0 bases, the J end lost 1 base, and 13 bases lay between the germline ends. Germline V lookup: CDR1 SGHRS, CDR2 YFSETQ. This CDR3 spans 16 amino acids. The CDR3 sequence: CASSLDTGGWNTEAFF. In nucleotides, the CDR3 is TGCGCCAGCAGCTTGGACACCGGAGGATGGAACACTGAAGCTTTCTTT.

The genes are TRBV4-2 and TRBJ2-3, with TRBD2 matching over 8 bases. Germline CDR1 reads LGHNA; CDR2 reads YNFKEQ. This CDR3 has 17 amino acids. The J segment lost 2 bases and the V segment lost 1 base, leaving 8 bases of the junction unmatched. This CDR3 reads CASSQGGSGDFTDTQYF. CDR3 sequence (DNA): TGTGCCAGCAGCCAAGGAGGTAGCGGGGACTTCACAGATACGCAGTATTTT.

In its sample, this clone was seen once. V gene TRBV18 combines with J gene TRBJ2-7; D uncertain. Germline loops: CDR1 KGHSH, CDR2 LQKENI. Trimming took 1 base from V and 6 from J, leaving 7 bases between them. The CDR3 totals 12 residues. The CDR3: CASSPLSAEQYF. CDR3 coding DNA: TGTGCCAGCTCACCACTCAGCGCCGAGCAGTACTTC.

The chain combines TRBV28 with TRBJ2-7; tentatively, D is TRBD1 (6 bases). V lost 10 bases, J lost 0 bases, and 16 bases lay in between. This CDR3 is built from 14 residues. The germline CDR1 and CDR2 sequences are MDHEN and SYDVKM. The CDR3 region has the DNA TGTGCCACCGAAAGGCAGGGGAGCTCCTACGAGCAGTACTTC. Protein sequence: CATERQGSSYEQYF.

Note on this clone: Other DNA sequences in the same sample also yield this CDR3. The chain employs TRBV5-1 and TRBJ2-3; 10 bases agree with TRBD1. In germline, CDR1 is SGHRS, CDR2 YFSETQ. This CDR3 is built from 14 residues. J was trimmed by 4 bases and V by 6 bases; bases with no gene match: 5. In DNA form, the CDR3 reads TGCGCCAGCACTCCTGGGACAGGGGCAGATACGCAGTATTTT. As protein: CASTPGTGADTQYF. Combining the CDR3 with reference TRBV5-1 and TRBJ2-3 gives the whole variable domain KAGVTQTPRYLIKTRGQQVTLSCSPISGHRSVSWYQQTPGQGLQFLFEYFSETQRNKGNFPGRFSGRQFSNSRSEMNVSTLELGDSALYLCASTPGTGADTQYFGPGTRLTVL.

The J gene is TRBJ1-1, the V gene TRBV5-1, with no clear D. This CDR3 has 14 amino acids. CDR1 is SGHRS, CDR2 YFSETQ, per germline. The germline V and J ends were trimmed by 3 bases and 1 base, with 10 bases remaining between them. This chain's CDR3 is CASSSPSGNTEAFF. As DNA, the CDR3 is TGCGCCAGCAGCTCCCCATCCGGGAACACTGAAGCTTTCTTT.

Ten or more counts support this clone. V and J are TRBV13 and TRBJ1-1, with a weak D call TRBD1 (6 bases). The CDR3 is made up of 13 amino acids. Germline V gives CDR1 PRHDT, CDR2 FYEKMQ (reference sequence). V shed 6 bases and J shed 10 bases, with 18 bases lying between them. For the CDR3, the DNA is TGTGCCAGCAGGATCGGAGGGGAGGGGGGAGCTTTCTTT. Translated: CASRIGGEGGAFF.

CDR3 nucleotide sequence: TGTGCCAGCAGCCGTCGGGACACCCGAGACCCTGAAGCTTTCTTT. It encodes CASSRRDTRDPEAFF. This sequence joins TRBV7-2 and TRBJ1-1, with D possibly TRBD1 on 6 matching bases. The CDR3 spans 15 residues. Germline CDR1 SGHTA, CDR2 FQGNSA. Trimming shortened V by 5 bases and J by 6 bases, and 19 bases separated the two germline ends.

This clone was recorded a few times. The chain combines TRBV4-3 with TRBJ1-3; 7 bases match TRBD1. V gave up 1 base and J gave up 2 bases; unmatched junction bases: 2. The CDR3 extends over 15 amino acids. In germline, CDR1 is LGHNA, CDR2 YSLEER. CDR3 protein: CASSQGDSTGNTIYF. The CDR3 DNA reads as TGCGCCAGCAGCCAAGGGGACAGCACTGGAAACACCATATATTTT.

V gene TRBV6-6 combines with J gene TRBJ1-2, with TRBD1 matching 8 bases. The CDR3 is made up of 14 amino acids. The trim removed 6 bases at V and 4 bases at J, leaving 7 bases unmatched. Germline V gene lookup returns CDR1 MNHNY and CDR2 SVGAGI (reference sequence). The CDR3 sequence is CASRDRATGYGYTF. As DNA, the CDR3 is TGTGCCAGCAGGGACAGGGCGACGGGCTATGGCTACACCTTC.

The J gene is TRBJ2-1, the V gene TRBV5-1; D is ambiguous. Trimming took 0 bases from V and 6 from J, leaving 7 bases between them. CDR1 is SGHRS, CDR2 YFSETQ, per germline. This CDR3 is 13 amino acids long. CDR3 residues: CASSLERGNEQFF. The CDR3 DNA sequence: TGCGCCAGCAGCTTGGAGAGAGGCAATGAGCAGTTCTTC.

The chain links TRBV29-1 to TRBJ1-2, with unresolved D. The CDR3 runs 15 residues. The V and J ends lost 3 bases and 4 bases respectively, with 18 bases between them. Germline values: CDR1 SQVTM, CDR2 ANQGSEA. DNA for the CDR3: TGCAGCGTTGAGAGGGTGTCAGAGCGGAGCTATGGCTACACCTTC. It specifies CSVERVSERSYGYTF. Based on the CDR3 plus reference TRBV29-1 and TRBJ1-2, the full variable domain is SAVISQKPSRDICQRGTSLTIQCQVDSQVTMMFWYRQQPGQSLTLIATANQGSEATYESGFVIDKFPISRPNLTFSTLTVSNMSPEDSSIYLCSVERVSERSYGYTFGSGTRLTVV.

The chain has TRBV6-5 and TRBJ2-5; maybe TRBD1 (5 bases). The J call may be faulty, since TRBJ2-7 better matches the DNA end. The CDR3 has 13 residues. The germline CDR1 and CDR2 sequences are MNHEY and SVGAGI. CDR3 sequence: CASSYSGAGEQYF. The CDR3 bases are TGTGCCAGCAGTTACTCAGGGGCAGGCGAGCAGTACTTC.

Here the CDR3 DNA reads TGTGCCATCAGTGAGGGGGACAGGGGCTCCGAAGAGACCCAGTACTTC. This translates into CAISEGDRGSEETQYF. The chain employs TRBV10-3 and TRBJ2-5; 10 bases are shared with TRBD1. V dropped 2 bases and J dropped 3; count of bases not matched to a gene: 6. The CDR3 has 16 amino acids. CDR1 and CDR2 from the germline V gene are ENHRY and SYGVKD.

V and J are TRBV9 and TRBJ2-2; TRBD2 matches 10 bases. Germline V gene lookup returns CDR1 SGDLS and CDR2 YYNGEE. The J segment lost 7 bases and the V segment lost 5 bases, leaving 5 bases of the junction unmatched. The CDR3 length is 14 residues. The DNA for the CDR3 is TGTGCCAGCAGGCTAGCGGGGGAGGTCGGGGAGCTGTTTTTT. This gives the protein CASRLAGEVGELFF.

This sequence joins TRBV9 and TRBJ2-1; unclear D gene. The CDR3 has 14 amino acids. Germline CDR1 reads SGDLS; CDR2 reads YYNGEE. The V end lost 4 bases, the J end lost 7 bases, and 15 bases lay between the germline ends. The CDR3 sequence is CASSSNWASNEQFF. The CDR3 nucleotides read TGTGCCAGCAGCTCAAATTGGGCTTCTAATGAGCAGTTCTTC.

The chain combines TRBV5-6 with TRBJ2-5; D ambiguous. Deletions cut 0 bases from V and 5 bases from J, with 2 bases between. CDR1 and CDR2 (germline): SGHDT, YYEEEE. This CDR3 comprises 11 residues. DNA for the CDR3: TGTGCCAGCAGCTTGGCTGAGACCCAGTACTTC. Its protein product is CASSLAETQYF.